Here is one T cell receptor (beta chain) with its context. The CDR3 has 16 residues. The germline V gene has CDR1 SGHAT and CDR2 FQNNGV. V lost 0 bases to trimming and J lost 4 bases; unmatched junction nucleotides: 2. Under the authors' procedure: Reference gene primers were amplified, and this amplification served to estimate nucleated cell counts. Produced via immunoSEQ multiplex PCR; TCRdb's table is partial and in-frame only. V, J and clone size reflect that table, while D and trimming were determined from the DNA. The sample records 200,000 to 300,000 clones, around 85% being singletons. This sample is part of a study of blood T cell repertoires in COVID-19. Study background: Collection of acute and convalescent COVID-19 samples took place in the United States, Italy and Spain. PBMCs, B-cell-depleted T cells, or T cells were the source of the cDNA or gDNA that made up the material.

The clonotype was recovered from a man older than 75 with acute or convalescent COVID-19. J is TRBJ2-1 and V is TRBV11-2; 11 positions match TRBD2. The specimen was peripheral blood. CDR3 loop: CASSLERLAGYNEQFF. The CDR3 nucleotides read TGTGCCAGCAGCTTAGAACGACTAGCGGGGTACAATGAGCAGTTCTTC. Combining the CDR3 with reference TRBV11-2 and TRBJ2-1 gives the whole variable domain EAGVAQSPRYKIIEKRQSVAFWCNPISGHATLYWYQQILGQGPKLLIQFQNNGVVDDSQLPKDRFSAERLKGVDSTLKIQPAKLEDSAVYLCASSLERLAGYNEQFFGPGTRLTVL.